These T cell receptor beta chains were read from a single sample in a study of blood T cells in healthy people across ages. One entry per CDR3 protein results from TCRdb running MiXCR on the 5' RACE reads. This sample has 780,000 or so distinct CDR3 sequences, with roughly 25% found just once. These data were likewise used in another study, on T cells of mothers and their children.

Input material: blood. These receptor sequences come from a boy between 10 and 17 years old in good health. Both conserved end residues are part of each CDR3. Fields, in order: CDR3 length, D gene, clone size, J gene, V gene, CDR3 DNA, CDR3 protein. The D gene is left open where the match is weak. Size tells how often a clone was seen (once, few, many) or the class of an expanded clone, and some rows leave it out.

14,NA,NA,TRBJ2-5,TRBV20-1,TGCAGTGCTGCTACAGGAGGACCTCAAGAGACCCAGTACTTC,CSAATGGPQETQYF
14,TRBD2,few,TRBJ2-1,TRBV10-3,TGTGCCATCAGTGGGACTAGCGGGTACAATGAGCAGTTCTTC,CAISGTSGYNEQFF
13,NA,few,TRBJ2-3,TRBV12-3/TRBV12-4,TGTGCCAGCAGTGAGGGAAGCACAGATACGCAGTATTTT,CASSEGSTDTQYF
12,NA,many,TRBJ2-5,TRBV7-2,TGTGCCAGCAGCTTAGTATTGGAGACCCAGTACTTC,CASSLVLETQYF
14,NA,few,TRBJ2-5,TRBV25-1,TGTGCCAGCAGTGAATGGGGGGCGGCGGAGACCCAGTACTTC,CASSEWGAAETQYF
14,TRBD1,NA,TRBJ2-7,TRBV5-1,TGCGCCAGCAGCTCAGGGGGCGCGTCGCGCGAGCAGTACTTC,CASSSGGASREQYF
16,NA,few,TRBJ2-6,TRBV9,TGTGCCAGCAGCGGGGGCCTGGGTGCTGGGGCCAACGTCCTGACTTTC,CASSGGLGAGANVLTF
16,TRBD2,few,TRBJ2-7,TRBV6-4,TGTGCCAGCAGTGATAGACTAGCGGGAGGGTCCTACGAGCAGTACTTC,CASSDRLAGGSYEQYF
15,TRBD1,NA,TRBJ2-7,TRBV27,TGTGCCAGCAGTCCAGCATACAGGGGGCCCCACGAGCAGTACTTC,CASSPAYRGPHEQYF
16,TRBD2,few,TRBJ2-3,TRBV7-8,TGTGCCAGCAGCTTAGAGCGACTAGCGGGAGCAGATACGCAGTATTTT,CASSLERLAGADTQYF
14,NA,few,TRBJ2-5,TRBV4-3,TGCGCCAGCAGCCAAGGATCTTCCGGAGAGACCCAGTACTTC,CASSQGSSGETQYF
13,NA,NA,TRBJ1-1,TRBV21-1,TGTGCCAACTCCAACGGACAGGCCAATGAAGCTTTCTTT,CANSNGQANEAFF
12,TRBD1,few,TRBJ1-1,TRBV12-3/TRBV12-4,TGTGCCAGCAGTTTAGGACAGGGGCGGGGGGACTTT,CASSLGQGRGDF
13,NA,few,TRBJ1-6,TRBV7-9,TGTGCCAGCAGCTTAGACCTCGATTCACCCCTCCACTTT,CASSLDLDSPLHF
11,NA,NA,TRBJ2-1,TRBV7-2,TGTGCCAGCAGTAGACTGGATGAGCAGCTCTTC,CASSRLDEQLF
21,NA,NA,TRBJ2-7,TRBV7-6,TGTGCCAGCAGCTCTTATATATCCCCCGGTCGGTCGTACGACCTCTCCTACGAGCAGTACTTC,CASSSYISPGRSYDLSYEQYF
14,TRBD2,few,TRBJ2-5,TRBV29-1,TGCAGCGCGGCGACTAGCGGGGGGGTCGAGACCCAGTACTTC,CSAATSGGVETQYF
16,NA,few,TRBJ2-3,TRBV21-1,TGTGCCAGCAGCACCGAGGACGGGTCGGGCACAGATACGCAGTATTTT,CASSTEDGSGTDTQYF
13,NA,NA,TRBJ2-1,TRBV7-3,TGTGCCAGCAGCTTAAGCGGCCTCAATGAGCAGTTCTTC,CASSLSGLNEQFF
14,NA,few,TRBJ2-7,TRBV7-9,TGTGCCAGCAGCTTACAGGGGCCCTCCTACGAGCAGTACTTC,CASSLQGPSYEQYF
19,TRBD2,few,TRBJ2-4,TRBV6-6,TGTGCCAGCAGTACTATGACTAGCGGGGGGGCCGAAACCAAAAACATTCAGTACTTC,CASSTMTSGGAETKNIQYF
19,NA,NA,TRBJ1-1,TRBV4-3,TGCGCCAGCAGCCAAGATCTTTCGGCAGCCTACACATTGAACACTGAAGCTCTCTTT,CASSQDLSAAYTLNTEALF
15,NA,few,TRBJ2-7,TRBV3-1,TGTGCCAGCAGCCAACCCAAGACAGGCTCCTACGAGCAGTACTTC,CASSQPKTGSYEQYF
12,NA,NA,TRBJ2-7,TRBV6-2/TRBV6-3,TGTGCCAGCACCAACAGGGAGGCCGAGCAGTACTTC,CASTNREAEQYF
15,NA,NA,TRBJ2-1,TRBV9,TGTGCCAGCACCGGAAGACAGAGAGCTAACAATGAGCAGTTCTTC,CASTGRQRANNEQFF
18,NA,NA,TRBJ2-1,TRBV6-4,TGTGCCAGGAACACACTAAACAGGCAGCAGAGCTCCTACAATGAGCAGTTCTTC,CARNTLNRQQSSYNEQFF
15,NA,few,TRBJ1-5,TRBV28,TGTGCCAGCGGGTACAAGGGTTCGAGCAATCAGCCCCAGCATTTT,CASGYKGSSNQPQHF
16,NA,few,TRBJ2-1,TRBV4-3,TGCGCCAGCAGCCAAGAACGAGAGGGAGACTACAATGAGCAGTTCTTC,CASSQEREGDYNEQFF
16,TRBD2,few,TRBJ2-1,TRBV20-1,TGCAGTGCTAGGGGGACTAGCGATTTAGGATACAATGAGCAGTTCTTC,CSARGTSDLGYNEQFF
16,TRBD1,NA,TRBJ1-1,TRBV6-5,TGTGCCAGCAGGCCCCGGGACAGGGGGAGGAACACTGAAGCTTTCTTT,CASRPRDRGRNTEAFF
14,NA,NA,TRBJ2-7,TRBV7-3,TGTGCCAGCAGCGCCGGGGCCGCATCATACGAGCAGTACTTC,CASSAGAASYEQYF
16,NA,few,TRBJ2-5,TRBV25-1,TGTGCCAGCAGTAAATACGGGGGACCTCTTGGAGAGACCCAGTACTTC,CASSKYGGPLGETQYF
16,NA,few,TRBJ2-1,TRBV29-1,TGCAGCGTTGAAGAGGGGACTTCCAGCTCCTACAATGAGCAGTTCTTC,CSVEEGTSSSYNEQFF
12,NA,NA,TRBJ2-5,TRBV20-1,TGCAGTGCTCCGTTGAGAGGGGAGACCCAGTACTTC,CSAPLRGETQYF
15,NA,few,TRBJ1-5,TRBV5-6,TGTGCCAGCAGCTCGAAATTCTATAGCAATCAGCCCCAGCATTTT,CASSSKFYSNQPQHF
10,NA,few,TRBJ2-1,TRBV6-5,TGTGCCAGCACGGGAAATGAGCAGTTCTTC,CASTGNEQFF
18,TRBD2,NA,TRBJ2-1,TRBV4-3,TGCGCCAGCAGCCCGCTGACTAGCGGGGGGGCCATTTACAATGAGCAGTTCTTC,CASSPLTSGGAIYNEQFF
16,TRBD1,few,TRBJ2-7,TRBV24-1,TGTGCCACCAGTGACTCTAAGACAGGGAGCTCCTACGAGCAGTACTTC,CATSDSKTGSSYEQYF
15,TRBD2,NA,TRBJ2-1,TRBV20-1,TGCAGTGCCCCGAAGGAGGGACTATCCCCCGGTGAGCAGTTCTTC,CSAPKEGLSPGEQFF
16,NA,NA,TRBJ2-5,TRBV4-1,TGCGCCAGCAGCCAAGGCCGGGCTCCGGGCTTACGGACCCAGTACTTC,CASSQGRAPGLRTQYF
14,NA,NA,TRBJ1-1,TRBV5-1,TGCGCCAGCAGCGATTCGCAGGGCCCGCCTGAAGCTTTCTTT,CASSDSQGPPEAFF
13,TRBD1,NA,TRBJ2-5,TRBV11-3,TGTGCCAGCAGCCAAGGGACAGCCGAGACCCAGTACTTC,CASSQGTAETQYF
15,NA,NA,TRBJ1-1,TRBV7-6,TGTGCCAGCAGCCTGGACAGTTCGCCGTACACTGAAGCTTTCTTT,CASSLDSSPYTEAFF
15,TRBD1,few,TRBJ1-6,TRBV20-1,TGCAGTGCCACAACAGGGGGCGCACCCAATTCACCCCTCCACTTT,CSATTGGAPNSPLHF
15,NA,NA,TRBJ2-7,TRBV21-1,TGTGCCAGCAGCAAAGTAAATCCGGCTGCCTACGAGCAGTACTTC,CASSKVNPAAYEQYF
11,NA,NA,TRBJ2-1,TRBV20-1,TGCAGTGCTGAGATCTGGAATGAGCAGTTCTTC,CSAEIWNEQFF
16,TRBD1,few,TRBJ1-3,TRBV20-1,TGCAGTGCTAACCGGGACAGGGGAAAGGAAGGAAACACCATATATTTT,CSANRDRGKEGNTIYF
11,NA,NA,TRBJ2-7,TRBV29-1,TGCAGCGTTACCAGAAACTACGAGCAGTACTTC,CSVTRNYEQYF
13,NA,NA,TRBJ1-3,TRBV29-1,TGCAGCGCGCAGGGCCTCTCTGGAAACACCATATATTTT,CSAQGLSGNTIYF
14,NA,NA,TRBJ2-7,TRBV12-3/TRBV12-4,TGTGCCAGCAGTTTATCTAGGGGATGGGACGAGCAGTACTTC,CASSLSRGWDEQYF
14,NA,NA,TRBJ2-1,TRBV11-3,TGTGCCAGCAGCCAGCGATCGGGGAACAATGAGCAGTTCTTC,CASSQRSGNNEQFF
18,NA,NA,TRBJ1-4,TRBV9,TGTGCCAGCAGCACCCTACCGGGCCCAGGGATTACTGGTGAAAAACTGTTTTTT,CASSTLPGPGITGEKLFF
19,NA,NA,TRBJ2-4,TRBV6-1,TGTGCCAGCAGTAGGGCCAGACCGGAAATCGGACTAGCCAAAAACATTCAGTACTTC,CASSRARPEIGLAKNIQYF